This TCR beta chain originates from a study of circulating CD8 cells and anti-PD-1 response in melanoma. About the study: Every 2 weeks, patients got 3 mg/kg nivolumab intravenously.

Using around 15 ng of total RNA, TCR libraries were made with the QIAseq Immune Repertoire TCR panel. MiXCR, run by TCRdb on the reads, gives a single entry per CDR3 protein. The sample includes under 450 distinct CDR3 sequences, roughly 4.2% of them seen just once. Study-wide results and caveats: PD-1 and DPOS subsets showed similar, higher clonality than DNEG. Most experiments lacked replicates. Subset repertoires were largely private at M1, with under 8% shared.

Deletions cut 7 bases from V and 8 bases from J, with 11 bases between. The CDR3 has 12 residues. Germline V lookup: CDR1 LNHDA, CDR2 SQIVND (reference sequence). This clonotype was counted only a few times. Its matching antigen is unknown. Four subsets defined by PD-1 and/or TIGIT were sorted from live CD3+CD8+TCRalphabeta+ cells. The TCR comes from a human donor with melanoma. The chain couples TRBV19 to TRBJ2-2; D unresolved. Sequencing used CD8+ T cells from PBMCs, obtained at baseline or after one month of anti-PD-1 therapy (not recorded which). The CDR3 region is CASKTGVGELFF. DNA for the CDR3: TGTGCCAGTAAAACCGGCGTTGGGGAGCTGTTTTTT.